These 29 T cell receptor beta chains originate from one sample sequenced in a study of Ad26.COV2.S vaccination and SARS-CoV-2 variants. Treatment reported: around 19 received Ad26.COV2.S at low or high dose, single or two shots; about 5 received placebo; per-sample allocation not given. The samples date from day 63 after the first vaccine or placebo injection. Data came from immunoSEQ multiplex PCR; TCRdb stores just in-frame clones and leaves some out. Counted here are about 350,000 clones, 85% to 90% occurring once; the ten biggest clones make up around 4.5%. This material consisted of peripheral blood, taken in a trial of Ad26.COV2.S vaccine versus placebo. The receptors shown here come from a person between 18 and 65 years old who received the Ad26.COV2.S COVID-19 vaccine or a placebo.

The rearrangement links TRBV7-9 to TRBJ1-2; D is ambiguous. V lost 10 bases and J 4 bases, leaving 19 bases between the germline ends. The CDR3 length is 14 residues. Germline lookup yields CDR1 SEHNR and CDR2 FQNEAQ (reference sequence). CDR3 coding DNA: TGTGCCACGACCGGGCCGGACGGGCGCTATGGCTACACCTTC. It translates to CATTGPDGRYGYTF.

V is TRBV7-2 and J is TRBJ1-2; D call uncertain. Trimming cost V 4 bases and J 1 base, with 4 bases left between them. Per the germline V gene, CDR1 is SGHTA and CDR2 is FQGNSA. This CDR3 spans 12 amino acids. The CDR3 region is CASSSNNYGYTF. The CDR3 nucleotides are TGTGCCAGCAGCTCAAATAACTATGGCTACACCTTC.

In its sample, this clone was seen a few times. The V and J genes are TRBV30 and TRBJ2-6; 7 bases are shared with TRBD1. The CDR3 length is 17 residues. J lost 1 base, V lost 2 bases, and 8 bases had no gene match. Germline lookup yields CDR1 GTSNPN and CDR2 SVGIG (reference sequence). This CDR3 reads CAWSNPGQQSGANVLTF. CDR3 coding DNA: TGTGCCTGGAGTAACCCGGGACAGCAGTCTGGGGCCAACGTCCTGACTTTC.

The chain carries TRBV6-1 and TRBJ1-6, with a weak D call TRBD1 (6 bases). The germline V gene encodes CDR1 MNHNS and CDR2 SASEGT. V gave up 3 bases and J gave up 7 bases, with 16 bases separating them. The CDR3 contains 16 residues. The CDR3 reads CASSDLSEQGNSPLHF. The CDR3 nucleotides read TGTGCCAGCAGTGACCTGAGCGAACAGGGCAATTCACCCCTCCACTTT.

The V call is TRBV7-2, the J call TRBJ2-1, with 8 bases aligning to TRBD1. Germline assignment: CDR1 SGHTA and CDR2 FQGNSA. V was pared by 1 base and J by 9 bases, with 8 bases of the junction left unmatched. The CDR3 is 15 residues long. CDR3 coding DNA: TGTGCCAGCAGCTTAGTTGTGTCAGGGGGCGGTGAGCAGTTCTTC. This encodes CASSLVVSGGGEQFF.

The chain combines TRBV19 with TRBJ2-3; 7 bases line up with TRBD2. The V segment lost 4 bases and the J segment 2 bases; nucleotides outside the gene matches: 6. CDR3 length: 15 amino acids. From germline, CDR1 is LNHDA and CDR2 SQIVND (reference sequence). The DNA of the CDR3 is TGTGCCAGTAGTAGGAAGCGGGGTCACACAGATACGCAGTATTTT. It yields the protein CASSRKRGHTDTQYF.

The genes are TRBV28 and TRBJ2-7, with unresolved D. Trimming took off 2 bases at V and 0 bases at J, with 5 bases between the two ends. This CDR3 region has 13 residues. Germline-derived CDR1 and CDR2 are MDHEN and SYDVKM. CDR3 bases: TGTGCCAGCAGTTTAACTGACTCCTACGAGCAGTACTTC. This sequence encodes CASSLTDSYEQYF.

Here the CDR3 reads CASSYSSGTGFGEQFF. The CDR3 DNA reads TGTGCCAGCAGTTACTCTTCCGGGACAGGGTTTGGTGAGCAGTTCTTC. The chain has TRBV6-2 or TRBV6-3 and TRBJ2-1; 9 bases are shared with TRBD1. The germline CDR1 and CDR2 sequences are MNHEY and SVGEGT. Losses at the gene ends were 0 bases for V and 9 bases for J; bases not matched to a gene: 9. This CDR3 has 16 amino acids.

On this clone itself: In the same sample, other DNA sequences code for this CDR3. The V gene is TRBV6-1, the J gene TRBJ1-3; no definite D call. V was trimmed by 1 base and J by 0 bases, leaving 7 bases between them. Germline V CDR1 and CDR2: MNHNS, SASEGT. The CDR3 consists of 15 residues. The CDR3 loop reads CASSEGVYSGNTIYF. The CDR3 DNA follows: TGTGCCAGCAGTGAAGGGGTTTACTCTGGAAACACCATATATTTT.

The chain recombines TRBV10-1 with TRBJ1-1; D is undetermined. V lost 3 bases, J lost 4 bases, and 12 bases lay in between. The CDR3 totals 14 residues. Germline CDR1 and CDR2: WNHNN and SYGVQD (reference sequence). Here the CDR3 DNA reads TGCGCCAGCAGTGAATTGAGGGTGGGCACTGAAGCTTTCTTT. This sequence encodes CASSELRVGTEAFF.

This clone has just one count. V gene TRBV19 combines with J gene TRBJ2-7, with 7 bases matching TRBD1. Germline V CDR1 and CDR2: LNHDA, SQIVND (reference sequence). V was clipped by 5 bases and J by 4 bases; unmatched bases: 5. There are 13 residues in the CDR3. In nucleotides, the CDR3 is TGTGCCAGTAGTTCAGTACAGGGGTACGAGCAGTACTTC. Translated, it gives CASSSVQGYEQYF.

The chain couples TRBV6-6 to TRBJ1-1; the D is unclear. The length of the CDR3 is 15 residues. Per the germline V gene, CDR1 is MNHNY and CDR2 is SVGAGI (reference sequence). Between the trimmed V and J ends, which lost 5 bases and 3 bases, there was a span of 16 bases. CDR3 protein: CASSPPGPPDTEAFF. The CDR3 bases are TGTGCCAGCAGTCCACCCGGGCCGCCGGACACTGAAGCTTTCTTT.

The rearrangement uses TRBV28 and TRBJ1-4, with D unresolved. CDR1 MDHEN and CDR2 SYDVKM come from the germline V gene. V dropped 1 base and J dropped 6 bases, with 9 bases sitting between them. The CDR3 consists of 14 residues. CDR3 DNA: TGTGCCAGCAGTTTATTCCGGATAGATGAAAAACTGTTTTTT. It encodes CASSLFRIDEKLFF.

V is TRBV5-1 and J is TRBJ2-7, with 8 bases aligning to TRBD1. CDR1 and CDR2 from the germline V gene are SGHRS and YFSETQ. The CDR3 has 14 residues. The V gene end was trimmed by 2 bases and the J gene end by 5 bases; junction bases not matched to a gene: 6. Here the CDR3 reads CASSLETGVHEQYF. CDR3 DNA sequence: TGCGCCAGCAGCTTAGAGACAGGGGTCCACGAGCAGTACTTC.

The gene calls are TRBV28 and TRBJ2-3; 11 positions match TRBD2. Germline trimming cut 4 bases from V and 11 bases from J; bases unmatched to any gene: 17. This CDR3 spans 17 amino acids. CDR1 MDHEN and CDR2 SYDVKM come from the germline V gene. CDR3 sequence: CASSSPGLAEDIARQYF. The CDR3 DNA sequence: TGTGCCAGCAGTTCACCGGGACTAGCGGAAGATATCGCTAGGCAGTATTTT.

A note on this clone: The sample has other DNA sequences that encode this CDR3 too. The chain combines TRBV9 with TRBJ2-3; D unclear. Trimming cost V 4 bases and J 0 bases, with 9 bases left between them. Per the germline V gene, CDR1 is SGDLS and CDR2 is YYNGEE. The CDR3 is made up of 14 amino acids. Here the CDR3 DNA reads TGTGCCAGCAGCTCCCGACTGAGCACAGATACGCAGTATTTT. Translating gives CASSSRLSTDTQYF.

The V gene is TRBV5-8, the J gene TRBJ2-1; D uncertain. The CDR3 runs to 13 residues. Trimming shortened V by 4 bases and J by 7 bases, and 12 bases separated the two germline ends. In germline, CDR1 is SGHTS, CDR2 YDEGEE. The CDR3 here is CASSPYSPNEQFF. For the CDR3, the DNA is TGTGCCAGCAGCCCATATAGCCCAAATGAGCAGTTCTTC.

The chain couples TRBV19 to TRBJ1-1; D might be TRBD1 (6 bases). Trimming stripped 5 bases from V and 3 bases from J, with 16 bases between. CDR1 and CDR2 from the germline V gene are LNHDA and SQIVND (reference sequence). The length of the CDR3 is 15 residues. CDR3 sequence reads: CASSVRGHEDTEAFF. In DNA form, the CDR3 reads TGTGCCAGTAGTGTCAGGGGCCACGAAGACACTGAAGCTTTCTTT.

Written as DNA, the CDR3 is TGTGCCTGGAGTGGGATGAACACTGAAGCTTTCTTT. It is translated as CAWSGMNTEAFF. The rearrangement uses TRBV30 and TRBJ1-1; D call uncertain. Germline CDR1 and CDR2: GTSNPN and SVGIG (reference sequence). The length of the CDR3 is 12 residues. V was trimmed by 1 base and J by 0 bases, leaving 3 bases between them.

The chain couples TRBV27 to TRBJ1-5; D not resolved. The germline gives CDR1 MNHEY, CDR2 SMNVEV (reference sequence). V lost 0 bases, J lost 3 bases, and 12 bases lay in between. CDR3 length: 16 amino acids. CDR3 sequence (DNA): TGTGCCAGCAGTTTATCGTCGGGGTTGAACAATCAGCCCCAGCATTTT. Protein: CASSLSSGLNNQPQHF.

For the CDR3, the DNA is TGTGCCAGCAGCTTACAGGGACAAGGGTTCACTGAAGCTTTCTTT. Its translation: CASSLQGQGFTEAFF. The V call is TRBV11-2, the J call TRBJ1-1, with a weak D call TRBD1 (6 bases). Germline lookup yields CDR1 SGHAT and CDR2 FQNNGV. The CDR3 loop spans 15 amino acids. V gave up 2 bases and J gave up 4 bases, with 14 bases separating them.

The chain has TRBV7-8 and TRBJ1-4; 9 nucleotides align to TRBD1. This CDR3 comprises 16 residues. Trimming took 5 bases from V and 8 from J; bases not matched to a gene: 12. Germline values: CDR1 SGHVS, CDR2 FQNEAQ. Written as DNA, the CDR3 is TGTGCCAGCAGCAACGACAGGGGGTCGGAAGTAGAAAAACTGTTTTTT. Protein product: CASSNDRGSEVEKLFF.

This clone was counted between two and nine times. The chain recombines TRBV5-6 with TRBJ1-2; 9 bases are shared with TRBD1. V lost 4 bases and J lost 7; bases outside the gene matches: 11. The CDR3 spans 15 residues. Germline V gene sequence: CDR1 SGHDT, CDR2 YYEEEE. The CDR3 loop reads CASSPQAGQGSGYTF. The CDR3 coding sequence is TGTGCCAGCAGCCCTCAGGCTGGACAGGGGTCTGGCTACACCTTC.

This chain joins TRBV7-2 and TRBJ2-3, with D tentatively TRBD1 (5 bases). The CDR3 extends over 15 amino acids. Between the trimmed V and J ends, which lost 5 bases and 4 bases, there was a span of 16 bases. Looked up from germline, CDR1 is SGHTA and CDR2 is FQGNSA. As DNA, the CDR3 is TGTGCCAGCAGCACCTCTAGGCAGGGCCCAGATACGCAGTATTTT. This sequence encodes CASSTSRQGPDTQYF.

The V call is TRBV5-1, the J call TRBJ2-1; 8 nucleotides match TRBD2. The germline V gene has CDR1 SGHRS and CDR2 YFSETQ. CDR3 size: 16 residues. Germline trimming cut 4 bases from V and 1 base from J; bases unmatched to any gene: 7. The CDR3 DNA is TGCGCCAGCAGCATAAGCGGGAGCAGTTCCTACAATGAGCAGTTCTTC. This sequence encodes CASSISGSSSYNEQFF.

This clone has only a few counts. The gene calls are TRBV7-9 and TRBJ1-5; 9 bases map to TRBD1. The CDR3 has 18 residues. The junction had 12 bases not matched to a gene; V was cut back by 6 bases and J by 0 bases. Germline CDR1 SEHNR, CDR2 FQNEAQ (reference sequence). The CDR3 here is CASRTLPGQGYSNQPQHF. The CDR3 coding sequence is TGTGCCAGCAGGACTCTCCCGGGACAGGGATATAGCAATCAGCCCCAGCATTTT.

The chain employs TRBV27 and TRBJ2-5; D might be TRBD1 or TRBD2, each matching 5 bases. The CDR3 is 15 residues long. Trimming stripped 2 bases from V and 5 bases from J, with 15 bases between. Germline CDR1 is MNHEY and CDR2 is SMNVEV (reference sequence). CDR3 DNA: TGTGCCAGCAGTTTAGGACTGCAGGGTAGGGAGACCCAGTACTTC. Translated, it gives CASSLGLQGRETQYF.

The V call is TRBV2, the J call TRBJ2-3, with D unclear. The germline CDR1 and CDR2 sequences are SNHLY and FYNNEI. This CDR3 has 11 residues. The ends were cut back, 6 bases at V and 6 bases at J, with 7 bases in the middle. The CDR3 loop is CASRRRDTQYF. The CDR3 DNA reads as TGTGCCAGCAGGCGTCGCGATACGCAGTATTTT. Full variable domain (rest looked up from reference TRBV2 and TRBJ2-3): EPEVTQTPSHQVTQMGQEVILRCVPISNHLYFYWYRQILGQKVEFLVSFYNNEISEKSEIFDDQFSVERPDGSNFTLKIRSTKLEDSAMYFCASRRRDTQYFGPGTRLTVL.

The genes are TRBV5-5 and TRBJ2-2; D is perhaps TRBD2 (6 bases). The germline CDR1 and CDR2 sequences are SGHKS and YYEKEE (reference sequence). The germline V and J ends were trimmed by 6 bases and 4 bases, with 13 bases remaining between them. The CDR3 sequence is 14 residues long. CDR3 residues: CASKSARGTGELFF. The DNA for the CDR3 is TGTGCCAGCAAATCCGCGCGGGGCACCGGGGAGCTGTTTTTT.